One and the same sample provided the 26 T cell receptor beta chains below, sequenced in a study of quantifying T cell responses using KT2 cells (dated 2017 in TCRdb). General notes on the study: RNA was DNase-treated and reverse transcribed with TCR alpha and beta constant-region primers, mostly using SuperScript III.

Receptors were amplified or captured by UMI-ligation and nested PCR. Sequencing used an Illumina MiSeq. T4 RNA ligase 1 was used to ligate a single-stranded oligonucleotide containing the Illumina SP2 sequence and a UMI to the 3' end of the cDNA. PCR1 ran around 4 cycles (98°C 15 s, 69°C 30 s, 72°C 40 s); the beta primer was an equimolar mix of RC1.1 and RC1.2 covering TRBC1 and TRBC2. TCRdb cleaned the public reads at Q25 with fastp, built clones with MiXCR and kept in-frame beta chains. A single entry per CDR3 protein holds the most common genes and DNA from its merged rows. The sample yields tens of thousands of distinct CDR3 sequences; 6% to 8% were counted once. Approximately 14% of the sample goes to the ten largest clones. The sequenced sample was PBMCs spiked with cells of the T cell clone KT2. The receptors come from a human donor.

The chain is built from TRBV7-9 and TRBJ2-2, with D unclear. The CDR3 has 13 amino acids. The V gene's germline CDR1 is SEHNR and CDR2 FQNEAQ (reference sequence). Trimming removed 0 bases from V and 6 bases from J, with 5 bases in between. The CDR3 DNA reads TGTGCCAGCAGCTTAGCTTTCCCCGGGGAGCTGTTTTTT. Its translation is CASSLAFPGELFF.

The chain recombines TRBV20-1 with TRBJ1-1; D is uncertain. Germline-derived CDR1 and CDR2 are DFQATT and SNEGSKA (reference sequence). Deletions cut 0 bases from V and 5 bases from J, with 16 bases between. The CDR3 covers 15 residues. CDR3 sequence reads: CSARDRGRGGTEAFF. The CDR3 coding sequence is TGCAGTGCTAGAGATCGGGGTCGAGGTGGGACTGAAGCTTTCTTT.

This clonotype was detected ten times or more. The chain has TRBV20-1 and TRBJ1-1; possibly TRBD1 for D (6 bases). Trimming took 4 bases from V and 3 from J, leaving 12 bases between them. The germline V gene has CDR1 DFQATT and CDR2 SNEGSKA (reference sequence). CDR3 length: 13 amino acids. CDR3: CSAKGQKDTEAFF. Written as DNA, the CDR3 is TGCAGTGCTAAGGGACAAAAGGACACTGAAGCTTTCTTT.

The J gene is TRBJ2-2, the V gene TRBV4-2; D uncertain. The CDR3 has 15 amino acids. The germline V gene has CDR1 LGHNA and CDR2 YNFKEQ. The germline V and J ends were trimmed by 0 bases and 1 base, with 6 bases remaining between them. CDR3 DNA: TGTGCCAGCAGCCAAGAGCAGGTGAACACCGGGGAGCTGTTTTTT. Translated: CASSQEQVNTGELFF.

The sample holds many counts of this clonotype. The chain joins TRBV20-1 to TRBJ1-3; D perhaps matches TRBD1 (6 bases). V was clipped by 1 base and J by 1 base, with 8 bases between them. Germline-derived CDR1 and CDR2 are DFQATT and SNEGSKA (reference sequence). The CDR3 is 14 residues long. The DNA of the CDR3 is TGCAGTGCTAGAGGAGGGGGTTCTGGAAACACCATATATTTT. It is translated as CSARGGGSGNTIYF.

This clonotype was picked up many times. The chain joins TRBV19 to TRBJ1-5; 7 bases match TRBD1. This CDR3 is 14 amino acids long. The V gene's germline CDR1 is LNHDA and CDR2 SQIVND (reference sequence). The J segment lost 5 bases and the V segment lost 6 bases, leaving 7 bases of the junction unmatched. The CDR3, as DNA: TGTGCCAGTAGGCAACAGGGGCTCGATCAGCCCCAGCATTTT. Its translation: CASRQQGLDQPQHF.

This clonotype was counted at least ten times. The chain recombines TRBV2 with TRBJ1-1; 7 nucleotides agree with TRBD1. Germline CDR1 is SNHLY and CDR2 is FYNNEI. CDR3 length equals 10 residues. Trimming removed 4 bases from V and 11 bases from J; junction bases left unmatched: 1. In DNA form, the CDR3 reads TGTGCCAGCAGTGCGGACAGGGCTTTCTTT. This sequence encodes CASSADRAFF.

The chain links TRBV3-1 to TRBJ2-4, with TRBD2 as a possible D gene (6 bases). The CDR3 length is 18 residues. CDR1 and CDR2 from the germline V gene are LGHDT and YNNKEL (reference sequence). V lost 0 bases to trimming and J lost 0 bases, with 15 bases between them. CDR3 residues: CASSQDHRGNIAKNIQYF. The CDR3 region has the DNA TGTGCCAGCAGCCAAGATCATCGGGGGAACATAGCCAAAAACATTCAGTACTTC.

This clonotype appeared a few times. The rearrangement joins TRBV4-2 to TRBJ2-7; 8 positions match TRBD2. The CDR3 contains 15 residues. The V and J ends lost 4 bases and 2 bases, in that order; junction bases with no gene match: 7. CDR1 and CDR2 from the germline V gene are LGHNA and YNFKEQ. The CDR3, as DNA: TGTGCCAGCAGCCCGCGGGAGGACAGCACCTACGAGCAGTACTTC. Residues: CASSPREDSTYEQYF.

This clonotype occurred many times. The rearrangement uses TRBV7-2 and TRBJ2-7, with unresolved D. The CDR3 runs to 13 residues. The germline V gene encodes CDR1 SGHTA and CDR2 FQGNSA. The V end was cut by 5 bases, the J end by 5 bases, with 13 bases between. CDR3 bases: TGTGCCAGCAGCCGGACGGTAGGAGACGAGCAGTACTTC. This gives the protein CASSRTVGDEQYF.

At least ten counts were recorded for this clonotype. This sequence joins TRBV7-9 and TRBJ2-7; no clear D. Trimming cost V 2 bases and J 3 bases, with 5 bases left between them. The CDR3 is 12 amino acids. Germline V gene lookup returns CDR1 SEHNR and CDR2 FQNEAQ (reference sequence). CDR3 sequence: CASSLQNYEQYF. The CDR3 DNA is TGTGCCAGCAGCTTACAGAACTACGAGCAGTACTTC. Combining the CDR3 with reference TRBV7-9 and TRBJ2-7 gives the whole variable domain DTGVSQNPRHKITKRGQNVTFRCDPISEHNRLYWYRQTLGQGPEFLTYFQNEAQLEKSRLLSDRFSAERPKGSFSTLEIQRTEQGDSAMYLCASSLQNYEQYFGPGTRLTVT.

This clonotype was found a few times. The CDR3 region is CSVPGQGHNEQFF. The CDR3 DNA reads as TGCAGCGTCCCGGGACAGGGCCACAATGAGCAGTTCTTC. The chain has TRBV29-1 and TRBJ2-1, with TRBD1 matching 9 bases. The CDR3 length is 13 residues. Unmatched junction bases numbered 5, after V lost 6 bases and J lost 5 bases. Germline V lookup: CDR1 SQVTM, CDR2 ANQGSEA.

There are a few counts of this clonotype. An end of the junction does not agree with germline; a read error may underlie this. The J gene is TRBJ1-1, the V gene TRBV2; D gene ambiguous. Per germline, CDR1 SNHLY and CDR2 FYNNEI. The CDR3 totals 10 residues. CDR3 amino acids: CASSDNETFF. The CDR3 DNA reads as TGTGCCAGCAGCGACAATGAAACTTTCTTT.

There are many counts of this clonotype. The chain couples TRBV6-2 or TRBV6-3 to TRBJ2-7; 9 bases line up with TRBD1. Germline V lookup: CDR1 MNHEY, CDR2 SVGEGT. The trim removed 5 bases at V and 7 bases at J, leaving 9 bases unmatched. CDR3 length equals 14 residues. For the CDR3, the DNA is TGTGCCAGCAGTCCAACAGGGGGCCGGGGGGAGCAGTACTTC. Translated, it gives CASSPTGGRGEQYF.

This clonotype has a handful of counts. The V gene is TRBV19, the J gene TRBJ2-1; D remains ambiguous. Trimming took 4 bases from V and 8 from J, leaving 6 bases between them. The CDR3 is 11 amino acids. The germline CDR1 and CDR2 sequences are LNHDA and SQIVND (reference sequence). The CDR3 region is CASSNGYEQFF. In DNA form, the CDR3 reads TGTGCCAGTAGTAATGGGTATGAGCAGTTCTTC.

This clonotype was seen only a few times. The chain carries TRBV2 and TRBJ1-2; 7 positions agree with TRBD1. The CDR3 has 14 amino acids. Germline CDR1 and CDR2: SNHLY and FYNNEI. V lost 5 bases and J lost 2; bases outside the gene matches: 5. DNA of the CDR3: TGTGCCAGCAGTCCAAACAGGGGCAACTATGGCTACACCTTC. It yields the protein CASSPNRGNYGYTF. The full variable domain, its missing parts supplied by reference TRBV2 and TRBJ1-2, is EPEVTQTPSHQVTQMGQEVILRCVPISNHLYFYWYRQILGQKVEFLVSFYNNEISEKSEIFDDQFSVERPDGSNFTLKIRSTKLEDSAMYFCASSPNRGNYGYTFGSGTRLTVV.

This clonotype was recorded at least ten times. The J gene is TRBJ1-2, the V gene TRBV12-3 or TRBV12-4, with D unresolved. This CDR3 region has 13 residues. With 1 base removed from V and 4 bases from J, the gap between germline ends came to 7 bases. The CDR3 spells CASSLVRGYGYTF. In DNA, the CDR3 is TGTGCCAGCAGTTTAGTGCGTGGCTATGGCTACACCTTC.

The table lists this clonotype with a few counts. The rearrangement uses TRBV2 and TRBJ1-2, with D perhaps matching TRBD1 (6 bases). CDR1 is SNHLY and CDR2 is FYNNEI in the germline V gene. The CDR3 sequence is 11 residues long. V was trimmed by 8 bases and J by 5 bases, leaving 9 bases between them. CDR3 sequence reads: CASGQGYGYTF. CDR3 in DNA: TGTGCCAGCGGGCAGGGGTATGGCTACACCTTC.

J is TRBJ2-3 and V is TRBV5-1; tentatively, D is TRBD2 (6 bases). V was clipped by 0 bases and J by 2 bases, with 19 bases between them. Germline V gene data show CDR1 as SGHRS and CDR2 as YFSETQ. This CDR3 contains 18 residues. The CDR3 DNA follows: TGCGCCAGCAGCTTGGCCTCAGCGGAGGGAATATCCACAGATACGCAGTATTTT. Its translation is CASSLASAEGISTDTQYF. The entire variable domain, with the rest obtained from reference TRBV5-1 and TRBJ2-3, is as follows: KAGVTQTPRYLIKTRGQQVTLSCSPISGHRSVSWYQQTPGQGLQFLFEYFSETQRNKGNFPGRFSGRQFSNSRSEMNVSTLELGDSALYLCASSLASAEGISTDTQYFGPGTRLTVL.

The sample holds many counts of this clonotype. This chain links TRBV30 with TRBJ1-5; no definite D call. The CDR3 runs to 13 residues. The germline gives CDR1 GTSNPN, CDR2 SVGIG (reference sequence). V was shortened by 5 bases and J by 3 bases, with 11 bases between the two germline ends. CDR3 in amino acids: CAWGSRDNQPQHF. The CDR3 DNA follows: TGTGCCTGGGGGAGTCGCGACAATCAGCCCCAGCATTTT. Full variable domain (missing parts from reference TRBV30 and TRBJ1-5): SQTIHQWPATLVQPVGSPLSLECTVEGTSNPNLYWYRQAAGRGLQLLFYSVGIGQISSEVPQNLSASRPQDRQFILSSKKLLLSDSGFYLCAWGSRDNQPQHFGDGTRLSIL.

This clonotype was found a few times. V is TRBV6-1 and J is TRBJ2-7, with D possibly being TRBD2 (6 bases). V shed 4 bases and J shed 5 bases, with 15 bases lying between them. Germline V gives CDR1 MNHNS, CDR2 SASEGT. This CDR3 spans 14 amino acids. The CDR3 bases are TGTGCCAGCAGTGTTAGCGGTGGAGGGGACGAGCAGTACTTC. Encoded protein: CASSVSGGGDEQYF.

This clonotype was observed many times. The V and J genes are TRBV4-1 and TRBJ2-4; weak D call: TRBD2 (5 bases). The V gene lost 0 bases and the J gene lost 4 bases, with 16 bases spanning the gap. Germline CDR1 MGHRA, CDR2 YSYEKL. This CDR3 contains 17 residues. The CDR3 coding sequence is TGCGCCAGCAGCCAAGAAGACGGGAAGGGCGGGAAAAACATTCAGTACTTC. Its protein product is CASSQEDGKGGKNIQYF.

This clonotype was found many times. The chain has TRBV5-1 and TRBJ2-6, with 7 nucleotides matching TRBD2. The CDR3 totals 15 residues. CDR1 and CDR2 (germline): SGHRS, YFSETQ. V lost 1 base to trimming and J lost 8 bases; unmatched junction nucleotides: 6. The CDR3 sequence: CASSLSGVESNVLTF. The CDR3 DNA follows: TGCGCCAGCAGCTTGAGCGGGGTTGAATCCAACGTCCTGACTTTC.

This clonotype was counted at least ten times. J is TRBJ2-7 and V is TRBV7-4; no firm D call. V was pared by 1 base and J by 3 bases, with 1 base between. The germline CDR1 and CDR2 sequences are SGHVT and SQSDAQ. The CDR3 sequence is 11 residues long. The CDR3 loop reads CASSLDYEQYF. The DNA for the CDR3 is TGTGCCAGCAGCTTAGACTACGAGCAGTACTTC.

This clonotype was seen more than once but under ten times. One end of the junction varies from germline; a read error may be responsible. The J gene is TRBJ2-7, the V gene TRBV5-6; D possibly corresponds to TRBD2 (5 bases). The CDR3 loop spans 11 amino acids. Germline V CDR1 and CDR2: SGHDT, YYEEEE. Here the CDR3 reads CASSFSREAVF. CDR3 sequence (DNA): TGTGCCAGCAGCTTCTCAAGGGAAGCGGTCTTC.

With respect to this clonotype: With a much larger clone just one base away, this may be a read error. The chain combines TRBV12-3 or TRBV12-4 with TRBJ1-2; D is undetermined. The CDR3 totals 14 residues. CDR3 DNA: TGTGCCAGCAGTTTTAGAGGCCCCTACTATGGCTACAACTTC. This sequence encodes CASSFRGPYYGYNF.